Listed below are T cell receptor beta chains from one sample, sequenced in a study of CD8 T cells in ankylosing spondylitis. TCRdb fed the 5' RACE reads into MiXCR, producing one record per CDR3 protein. The sample includes about 480,000 distinct CDR3 sequences, under 20% seen only once; the top ten take just over 1%. The material sequenced was blood, either unsorted or a sorted T cell fraction (not recorded which). Source of these receptors: a male donor with ankylosing spondylitis. CDR3s include the opening cysteine and the closing phenylalanine or tryptophan. A D gene is named only where the DNA matches it firmly. Some rows mark clone size as missing; the rest say once, few, many or name a class of expanded clone.

CDR3aa: CASSTRQDNSPLHF; CDR3nt: TGTGCCAGCAGCACCCGACAGGACAATTCACCCCTCCACTTT; d_gene: -; j_gene: TRBJ1-6; abundance: few; v_gene: TRBV11-2
CDR3aa: CASSLSGGTLYNEQFF; CDR3nt: TGTGCCAGCAGCTTATCTGGAGGGACCCTATACAATGAGCAGTTCTTC; d_gene: -; j_gene: TRBJ2-1; abundance: -; v_gene: TRBV7-3
CDR3aa: CSAKTGSNQPQHF; CDR3nt: TGCAGTGCCAAGACAGGGAGCAATCAGCCCCAGCATTTT; d_gene: TRBD1; j_gene: TRBJ1-5; abundance: -; v_gene: TRBV20-1
CDR3aa: CASSQDGVVGSPLHF; CDR3nt: TGTGCCAGCAGCCAGGATGGGGTGGTTGGTTCACCCCTCCACTTT; d_gene: -; j_gene: TRBJ1-6; abundance: -; v_gene: TRBV7-2
CDR3aa: CASSQDFRGSSAESNQPQHF; CDR3nt: TGCGCCAGCAGCCAAGATTTCAGGGGTTCGTCGGCGGAAAGCAATCAGCCCCAGCATTTT; d_gene: -; j_gene: TRBJ1-5; abundance: few; v_gene: TRBV4-1
CDR3aa: CSVGPGDTQYF; CDR3nt: TGCAGCGTTGGGCCAGGCGATACGCAGTATTTT; d_gene: -; j_gene: TRBJ2-3; abundance: -; v_gene: TRBV29-1
CDR3aa: CASSSSPIGNTEAFF; CDR3nt: TGTGCCAGCAGTTCCTCCCCGATCGGGAACACTGAAGCTTTCTTT; d_gene: -; j_gene: TRBJ1-1; abundance: -; v_gene: TRBV12-3/TRBV12-4
CDR3aa: CASSLDPGPLGAFF; CDR3nt: TGTGCCAGCAGCTTAGATCCCGGACCTCTTGGAGCTTTCTTT; d_gene: -; j_gene: TRBJ1-1; abundance: -; v_gene: TRBV7-2
CDR3aa: CASRPPGQGSNQPQHF; CDR3nt: TGTGCCAGCAGACCCCCGGGACAGGGTAGCAATCAGCCCCAGCATTTT; d_gene: TRBD1; j_gene: TRBJ1-5; abundance: -; v_gene: TRBV6-1
CDR3aa: CASLGQGRLGTEAFF; CDR3nt: TGTGCCAGCCTGGGACAGGGGAGATTGGGGACTGAAGCTTTCTTT; d_gene: TRBD1; j_gene: TRBJ1-1; abundance: -; v_gene: TRBV12-3/TRBV12-4
CDR3aa: CASSLSASGRADTQYF; CDR3nt: TGTGCCAGCAGTTTATCAGCTAGCGGGAGGGCAGATACGCAGTATTTT; d_gene: TRBD2; j_gene: TRBJ2-3; abundance: -; v_gene: TRBV27
CDR3aa: CASSRGFAGYNEQFF; CDR3nt: TGTGCCAGCAGCCGGGGGTTTGCAGGATACAATGAGCAGTTCTTC; d_gene: -; j_gene: TRBJ2-1; abundance: few; v_gene: TRBV3-1
CDR3aa: CASSYLTGNTEAFF; CDR3nt: TGTGCCAGCAGTTACTTGACAGGGAACACTGAAGCTTTCTTT; d_gene: -; j_gene: TRBJ1-1; abundance: -; v_gene: TRBV2
CDR3aa: CASSLFNQPQHF; CDR3nt: TGTGCCAGCAGCCTCTTTAATCAGCCCCAGCATTTT; d_gene: -; j_gene: TRBJ1-5; abundance: many; v_gene: TRBV12-3/TRBV12-4
CDR3aa: CASSLSGLPYEQYF; CDR3nt: TGCGCCAGCAGCTTAAGCGGCTTGCCCTACGAGCAGTACTTC; d_gene: -; j_gene: TRBJ2-7; abundance: few; v_gene: TRBV5-1
CDR3aa: CASSSRIRNYGYTF; CDR3nt: TGTGCCAGCAGTTCCCGCATCAGAAACTATGGCTACACCTTC; d_gene: -; j_gene: TRBJ1-2; abundance: many; v_gene: TRBV6-5
CDR3aa: CASSPPRTSGGHQETQYF; CDR3nt: TGTGCCAGCAGTCCACCCCGGACTAGCGGGGGACACCAAGAGACCCAGTACTTC; d_gene: TRBD2; j_gene: TRBJ2-5; abundance: few; v_gene: TRBV9
CDR3aa: CASSKHAESSYEQYF; CDR3nt: TGTGCCAGCAGCAAGCACGCGGAGAGCTCCTACGAGCAGTACTTC; d_gene: -; j_gene: TRBJ2-7; abundance: few; v_gene: TRBV7-9
CDR3aa: CASSHIYNEQFF; CDR3nt: TGTGCCAGCAGCCATATTTACAATGAGCAGTTCTTC; d_gene: -; j_gene: TRBJ2-1; abundance: few; v_gene: TRBV7-9